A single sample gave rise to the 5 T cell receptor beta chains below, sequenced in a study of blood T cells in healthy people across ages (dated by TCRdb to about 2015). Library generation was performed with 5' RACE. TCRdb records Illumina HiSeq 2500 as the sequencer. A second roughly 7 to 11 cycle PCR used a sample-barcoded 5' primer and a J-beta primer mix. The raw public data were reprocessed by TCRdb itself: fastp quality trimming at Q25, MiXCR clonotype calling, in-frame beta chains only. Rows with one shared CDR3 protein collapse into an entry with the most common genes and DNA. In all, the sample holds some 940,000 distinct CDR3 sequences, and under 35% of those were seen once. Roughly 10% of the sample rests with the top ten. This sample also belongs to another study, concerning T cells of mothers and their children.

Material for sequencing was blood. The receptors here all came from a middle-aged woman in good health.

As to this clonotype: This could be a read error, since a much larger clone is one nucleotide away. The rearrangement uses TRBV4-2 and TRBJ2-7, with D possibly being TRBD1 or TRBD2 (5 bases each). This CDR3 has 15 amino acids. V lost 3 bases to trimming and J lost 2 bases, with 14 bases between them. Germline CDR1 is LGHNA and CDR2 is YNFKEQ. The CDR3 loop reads CASSHGDGDAYEQYF. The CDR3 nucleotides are TGTGCCAGCAGCCACGGGGACGGGGACGCCTACGAGCAGTACTTC.

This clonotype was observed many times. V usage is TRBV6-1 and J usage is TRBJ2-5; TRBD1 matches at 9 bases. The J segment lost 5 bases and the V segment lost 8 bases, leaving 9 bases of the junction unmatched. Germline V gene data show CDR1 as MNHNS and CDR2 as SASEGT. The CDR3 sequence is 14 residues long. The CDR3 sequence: CASGRQGEVETQYF. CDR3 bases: TGTGCCAGCGGACGACAGGGGGAGGTGGAGACCCAGTACTTC.

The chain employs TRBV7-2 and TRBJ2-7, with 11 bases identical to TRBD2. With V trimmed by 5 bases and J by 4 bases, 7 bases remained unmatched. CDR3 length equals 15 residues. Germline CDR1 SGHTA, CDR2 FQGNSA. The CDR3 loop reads CASSPTGTSGYEQYF. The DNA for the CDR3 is TGTGCCAGCAGCCCGACCGGGACTAGCGGTTACGAGCAGTACTTC.

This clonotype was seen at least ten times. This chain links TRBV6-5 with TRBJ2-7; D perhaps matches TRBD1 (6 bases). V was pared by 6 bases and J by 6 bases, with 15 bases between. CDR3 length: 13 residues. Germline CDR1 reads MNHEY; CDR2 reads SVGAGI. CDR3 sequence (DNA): TGTGCCAGCAGCACACAGGGCTCGGGCGAGCAGTACTTC. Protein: CASSTQGSGEQYF.

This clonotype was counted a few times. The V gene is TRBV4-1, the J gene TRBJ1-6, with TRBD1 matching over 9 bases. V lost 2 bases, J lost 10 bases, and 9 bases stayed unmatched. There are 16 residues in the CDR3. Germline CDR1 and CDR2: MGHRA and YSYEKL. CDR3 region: CASSQITGGLRSPLHF. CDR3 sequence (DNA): TGCGCCAGCAGCCAAATCACAGGGGGCCTAAGGTCACCCCTCCACTTT.